This entry lists 17 T cell receptor beta chains sequenced from one sample in a study of identical twins. Each CDR3 protein gets one entry after TCRdb re-called the 5' RACE reads with MiXCR. The data show 450,000 or so distinct CDR3 sequences, 20% to 25% seen once. The same sample was also studied in work on T cells expressing NK-cell markers.

The specimen was CD4+ T cells sorted from blood. Source of these receptors: a young woman in good health.

This sequence joins TRBV11-2 and TRBJ2-3; D may be TRBD1 or TRBD2 (5 bases each). The CDR3 contains 11 residues. Between the trimmed V and J ends, which lost 10 bases and 12 bases, there was a span of 17 bases. The germline V gene encodes CDR1 SGHAT and CDR2 FQNNGV. The CDR3 DNA sequence: TGTGCCACCGGAGAGAGGGGAGATCAGTATTTT. As protein: CATGERGDQYF.

This clonotype occurred a few times. V gene TRBV12-3 or TRBV12-4 combines with J gene TRBJ2-3, with TRBD2 matching 13 bases. This CDR3 spans 15 amino acids. Trimming cost V 3 bases and J 4 bases; bases outside gene matches: 1. The CDR3 spells CASSLTSGGPDTQYF. In DNA, the CDR3 is TGTGCCAGCAGTTTGACTAGCGGGGGGCCAGATACGCAGTATTTT.

This clonotype showed up just a few times. The V gene is TRBV25-1, the J gene TRBJ2-7, with D possibly TRBD2 on 6 matching bases. Germline assignment: CDR1 MGHDK and CDR2 SYGVNS. The V end was cut by 2 bases, the J end by 1 base, with 9 bases between. The CDR3 is made up of 14 amino acids. CDR3: CASSETGTSYEQYF. For the CDR3, the DNA is TGTGCCAGCAGTGAAACTGGGACTTCCTACGAGCAGTACTTC.

This chain connects TRBV29-1 to TRBJ2-1; a possible D gene is TRBD1 (5 bases). This CDR3 has 11 residues. CDR1 is SQVTM, CDR2 ANQGSEA, per germline. The germline V and J ends were trimmed by 1 base and 8 bases, with 6 bases remaining between them. The CDR3 bases are TGCAGCGTTGAAGGCAGGGATGAGCAGTTCTTC. Amino acid sequence: CSVEGRDEQFF.

This clonotype was seen more than once but under ten times. This chain joins TRBV29-1 and TRBJ2-5; possibly TRBD2 for D (5 bases). V shed 5 bases and J shed 4 bases, with 14 bases lying between them. CDR1 is SQVTM and CDR2 is ANQGSEA in the germline V gene. This CDR3 comprises 13 residues. CDR3 loop: CSVSASRRETQYF. In DNA form, the CDR3 reads TGCAGCGTTTCAGCTAGCAGGAGAGAGACCCAGTACTTC.

The chain recombines TRBV29-1 with TRBJ2-7, with D tentatively TRBD1 (5 bases). CDR1 is SQVTM and CDR2 is ANQGSEA in the germline V gene. The CDR3 is made up of 12 amino acids. Trimming removed 7 bases from V and 1 base from J, with 11 bases in between. The CDR3 DNA sequence: TGCAGCGCCCAAACAGGTTCCTACGAGCAGTACTTC. This codes for CSAQTGSYEQYF.

J is TRBJ1-2 and V is TRBV5-1; 7 bases match TRBD1. Germline V gene sequence: CDR1 SGHRS, CDR2 YFSETQ. The CDR3 is 14 amino acids. The V gene end was trimmed by 4 bases and the J gene end by 8 bases; junction bases not matched to a gene: 11. The CDR3 sequence is CASSGQDSRGGYTF. The CDR3 bases are TGCGCCAGCAGCGGACAGGATTCCCGGGGCGGCTACACCTTC.

The chain combines TRBV27 with TRBJ2-1; the match to TRBD1 covers 7 bases. Trimming removed 5 bases from V and 9 bases from J; junction bases left unmatched: 10. There are 14 residues in the CDR3. Germline-derived CDR1 and CDR2 are MNHEY and SMNVEV (reference sequence). Here the CDR3 DNA reads TGTGCCAGCAGTCGCCGGGACAGCTCGGGTGAGCAGTTCTTC. This translates into CASSRRDSSGEQFF.

V is TRBV7-2 and J is TRBJ1-2; D remains unclear. CDR3 length: 12 residues. Germline CDR1 SGHTA, CDR2 FQGNSA. Trimming left V 3 bases short and J 4 bases short, with 6 bases between. This chain's CDR3 is CASSFHTYGYTF. The DNA for the CDR3 is TGTGCCAGCAGCTTCCATACCTATGGCTACACCTTC.

The table lists this clonotype with a few counts. This rearrangement joins TRBV6-2 or TRBV6-3 to TRBJ2-1; D perhaps matches TRBD1 (8 bases). V was clipped by 6 bases and J by 9 bases, with 21 bases between them. CDR1 and CDR2 (germline): MNHEY, SVGEGT. CDR3 length: 15 residues. DNA for the CDR3: TGTGCCAGCAGCCCTTGGGGGGGAGGGACAGGTGAGCAGTTCTTC. It encodes CASSPWGGGTGEQFF.

This clonotype was detected a few times. The V call is TRBV20-1, the J call TRBJ2-3, with D possibly matching TRBD1 (6 bases). Germline CDR1 reads DFQATT; CDR2 reads SNEGSKA (reference sequence). Trimming took 0 bases from V and 0 from J, leaving 10 bases between them. The CDR3 has 15 amino acids. CDR3 amino acids: CSAREKRGSTDTQYF. DNA for the CDR3: TGCAGTGCTAGAGAGAAGAGGGGGAGCACAGATACGCAGTATTTT.

This clonotype came up a few times. The V and J genes are TRBV10-3 and TRBJ2-3; the match to TRBD2 covers 11 bases. Germline trimming cut 10 bases from V and 6 bases from J; bases unmatched to any gene: 9. Per the germline V gene, CDR1 is ENHRY and CDR2 is SYGVKD. The CDR3 is 14 residues long. Here the CDR3 DNA reads TGTGCCACCTTACTAGCGGGAGCGGATGATACGCAGTATTTT. Translation: CATLLAGADDTQYF.

The chain employs TRBV20-1 and TRBJ2-1; TRBD2 matches 9 bases. Germline lookup yields CDR1 DFQATT and CDR2 SNEGSKA (reference sequence). The J segment lost 4 bases and the V segment lost 6 bases, leaving 7 bases of the junction unmatched. This CDR3 spans 14 amino acids. CDR3 sequence: CSAETSGFYNEQFF. The CDR3 nucleotides are TGCAGTGCGGAAACTAGCGGGTTTTACAATGAGCAGTTCTTC.

This chain links TRBV3-1 with TRBJ2-3; D uncertain. The V end lost 5 bases, the J end lost 8 bases, and 8 bases lay between the germline ends. This CDR3 is 11 amino acids long. Germline CDR1 and CDR2: LGHDT and YNNKEL (reference sequence). CDR3: CASSAAATQYF. CDR3 in DNA: TGTGCCAGCAGCGCCGCGGCTACGCAGTATTTT.

This clonotype was counted between two and nine times. The CDR3 loop reads CASSLDLEPTDTQYF. CDR3 nucleotide sequence: TGCGCCAGCAGCTTGGATCTGGAACCGACAGATACGCAGTATTTT. This chain connects TRBV5-1 to TRBJ2-3; no reliable D call. CDR1 and CDR2 from the germline V gene are SGHRS and YFSETQ. The CDR3 is 15 amino acids. The V gene lost 0 bases and the J gene lost 3 bases, with 11 bases spanning the gap.

The rearrangement joins TRBV6-1 to TRBJ2-2; weak D call: TRBD2 (5 bases). The germline V and J ends were trimmed by 6 bases and 5 bases, with 16 bases remaining between them. The CDR3 has 15 residues. In germline, CDR1 is MNHNS, CDR2 SASEGT. In DNA, the CDR3 is TGTGCCAGCAGGGAGGCAATTAGGGATACCGGGGAGCTGTTTTTT. Its translation is CASREAIRDTGELFF.

The CDR3 region has the DNA TGTGCCAGCTCGGTAGTTGGGGACAATGAGCAGTTCTTC. This translates into CASSVVGDNEQFF. J is TRBJ2-1 and V is TRBV18; no clear D gene. CDR1 is KGHSH, CDR2 LQKENI, per germline. This CDR3 is built from 13 residues. V was clipped by 6 bases and J by 5 bases, with 11 bases between them. Supplemented by reference TRBV18 and TRBJ2-1, the full variable domain reads NAGVMQNPRHLVRRRGQEARLRCSPMKGHSHVYWYRQLPEEGLKFMVYLQKENIIDESGMPKERFSAEFPKEGPSILRIQQVVRGDSAAYFCASSVVGDNEQFFGPGTRLTVL.